A single sample gave rise to the 24 T cell receptor beta chains below, sequenced in a study of blood T cell repertoires in COVID-19. Some clones are missing from TCRdb's copy, which holds only in-frame ones; the method was immunoSEQ multiplex PCR. The profile shows roughly 62,000 clones, more than 65% of them singletons. Sequenced input: peripheral blood. The source of these receptors is an elderly woman with active or convalescent COVID-19.

The V and J genes are TRBV4-2 and TRBJ1-1; D possibly corresponds to TRBD1 (5 bases). Germline values: CDR1 LGHNA, CDR2 YNFKEQ. Trimming stripped 1 base from V and 4 bases from J, with 10 bases between. This CDR3 is 14 amino acids long. This chain's CDR3 is CASSQVQGRTEAFF. CDR3 sequence (DNA): TGTGCCAGCAGCCAAGTTCAGGGTCGCACTGAAGCTTTCTTT.

The chain employs TRBV5-1 and TRBJ2-1; the match to TRBD1 covers 9 bases. This CDR3 is built from 15 residues. V shed 3 bases and J 5 bases; nucleotides not matched to a gene: 6. Germline CDR1 SGHRS, CDR2 YFSETQ. The DNA of the CDR3 is TGCGCCAGCAGCTCGGGACAGGGTGATAACAATGAGCAGTTCTTC. It translates to CASSSGQGDNNEQFF.

The rearrangement links TRBV11-3 to TRBJ2-3; D is unresolved. Trimming cost V 0 bases and J 2 bases, with 6 bases left between them. The CDR3 is 14 amino acids. The germline V gene encodes CDR1 SGHNT and CDR2 YENEEA. The CDR3 DNA follows: TGTGCCAGCAGCTTAGATCGTTTCACAGATACGCAGTATTTT. Translation: CASSLDRFTDTQYF.

This chain connects TRBV9 to TRBJ1-6; a possible D gene is TRBD1 (6 bases). Trimming shortened V by 3 bases and J by 7 bases, and 11 bases separated the two germline ends. The CDR3 extends over 14 amino acids. Germline CDR1 SGDLS, CDR2 YYNGEE. The CDR3 coding sequence is TGTGCCAGCAGCGCCCGACAGGAAAATTCACCCCTCCACTTT. Encoded protein: CASSARQENSPLHF.

The rearrangement uses TRBV9 and TRBJ2-3; possibly TRBD2 for D (6 bases). CDR1 is SGDLS, CDR2 YYNGEE, per germline. The length of the CDR3 is 15 residues. Trimming removed 4 bases at V and 1 base at J, with 13 bases between. CDR3 bases: TGTGCCAGCAGCTCGGGGGTAATACGCACAGATACGCAGTATTTT. This sequence encodes CASSSGVIRTDTQYF.

This rearrangement joins TRBV7-9 to TRBJ2-3, with TRBD1 matching 8 bases. V trimming: 4 bases; J trimming: 6 bases; junction bases outside the gene matches: 6. CDR1 is SEHNR and CDR2 is FQNEAQ in the germline V gene (reference sequence). This CDR3 has 14 residues. The CDR3 nucleotides read TGTGCCAGCAGCTCACGGACAGGGAGGGATACGCAGTATTTT. This gives the protein CASSSRTGRDTQYF.

The CDR3 reads CASSYRAGLDTIYF. CDR3 nucleotides: TGTGCCAGCAGTTACCGGGCAGGGTTGGACACCATATATTTT. The chain employs TRBV6-5 and TRBJ1-3; tentative D call: TRBD1 (5 bases). This CDR3 is 14 amino acids long. Germline CDR1 MNHEY, CDR2 SVGAGI. The V gene lost 2 bases and the J gene lost 8 bases, with 13 bases spanning the gap.

In this sample, this clone turned up a few times. The chain employs TRBV24-1 and TRBJ2-3, with 11 bases identical to TRBD2. The CDR3 is made up of 15 amino acids. CDR1 and CDR2 (germline): KGHDR, SFDVKD. The trim removed 5 bases at V and 9 bases at J, leaving 9 bases unmatched. In DNA, the CDR3 is TGTGCCACCAGTGGGAGGCTAGCGGGGGGTACGACGCAGTATTTT. Its translation is CATSGRLAGGTTQYF.

Turning to this clone: Other DNA sequences of this sample code for an identical CDR3. The rearrangement uses TRBV5-1 and TRBJ1-1; D is perhaps TRBD1 (6 bases). The V end was cut by 2 bases, the J end by 0 bases, with 8 bases between. In germline, CDR1 is SGHRS, CDR2 YFSETQ. CDR3 length equals 14 residues. The CDR3 loop reads CASSLQGMNTEAFF. Here the CDR3 DNA reads TGCGCCAGCAGCTTACAGGGAATGAACACTGAAGCTTTCTTT.

This chain links TRBV7-9 with TRBJ2-1; 8 bases map to TRBD2. J gave up 6 bases and V 2 bases, and 12 bases lay outside the gene matches. The germline V gene encodes CDR1 SEHNR and CDR2 FQNEAQ (reference sequence). The CDR3 covers 17 residues. CDR3: CASSLPPSGGHLNEQFF. The CDR3 DNA follows: TGTGCCAGCAGCTTACCCCCCAGCGGGGGACACCTCAATGAGCAGTTCTTC.

The table lists this clone with a few counts. The V call is TRBV5-1, the J call TRBJ2-1; D is possibly TRBD2 (6 bases). V shed 2 bases and J shed 1 base, with 10 bases lying between them. This CDR3 contains 15 residues. Germline V CDR1 and CDR2: SGHRS, YFSETQ. CDR3: CASSFAGTSYNEQFF. CDR3 DNA sequence: TGCGCCAGCAGCTTCGCGGGGACTTCCTACAATGAGCAGTTCTTC.

The gene calls are TRBV19 and TRBJ1-2, with D maybe TRBD1 (5 bases). Germline CDR1 and CDR2: LNHDA and SQIVND (reference sequence). Trimming stripped 9 bases from V and 3 bases from J, with 11 bases between. This CDR3 contains 12 residues. The CDR3 here is CASSGGDYGYTF. The CDR3 DNA follows: TGTGCCAGCTCGGGAGGGGACTATGGCTACACCTTC.

The genes are TRBV9 and TRBJ1-1, with 7 bases lining up with TRBD1. Unmatched junction bases numbered 13, after V lost 0 bases and J lost 2 bases. The CDR3 has 18 residues. Germline CDR1 SGDLS, CDR2 YYNGEE. The CDR3 is CASSVGAQGGSANTEAFF. For the CDR3, the DNA is TGTGCCAGCAGCGTAGGCGCCCAGGGGGGCTCGGCAAACACTGAAGCTTTCTTT.

The V call is TRBV5-1, the J call TRBJ1-1; tentative D call: TRBD1 (6 bases). Germline V gene sequence: CDR1 SGHRS, CDR2 YFSETQ. This CDR3 has 15 residues. V lost 4 bases and J 4 bases, leaving 17 bases between the germline ends. The CDR3 nucleotides read TGCGCCAGCAGCAAAGGCACAGGGCGCGTCACTGAAGCTTTCTTT. This translates into CASSKGTGRVTEAFF. The full variable domain, rest sourced from reference TRBV5-1 and TRBJ1-1, is KAGVTQTPRYLIKTRGQQVTLSCSPISGHRSVSWYQQTPGQGLQFLFEYFSETQRNKGNFPGRFSGRQFSNSRSEMNVSTLELGDSALYLCASSKGTGRVTEAFFGQGTRLTVV.

This chain joins TRBV5-1 and TRBJ2-4; the D gene is possibly TRBD2 (6 bases). The CDR3 covers 12 residues. Per germline, CDR1 SGHRS and CDR2 YFSETQ. V was cut by 7 bases and J by 6 bases, with 11 bases left in between. The CDR3 region has the DNA TGCGCCAGCTCCGGGGGAGGAAACATTCAGTACTTC. The encoded protein is CASSGGGNIQYF.

The chain recombines TRBV28 with TRBJ1-2; TRBD1 matches at 7 bases. The length of the CDR3 is 12 residues. The J segment lost 4 bases and the V segment lost 7 bases, leaving 3 bases of the junction unmatched. The germline V gene encodes CDR1 MDHEN and CDR2 SYDVKM. CDR3 sequence reads: CASTGQSYGYTF. DNA for the CDR3: TGTGCCAGCACGGGACAGTCCTATGGCTACACCTTC.

The chain couples TRBV6-2 or TRBV6-3 to TRBJ2-7; the match to TRBD2 covers 7 bases. The V gene end was trimmed by 5 bases and the J gene end by 6 bases; junction bases not matched to a gene: 4. Germline-derived CDR1 and CDR2 are MNHEY and SVGEGT. CDR3 size: 12 residues. CDR3: CASSDIAGEQYF. CDR3 bases: TGTGCCAGCAGTGACATAGCGGGCGAGCAGTACTTC.

The chain couples TRBV2 to TRBJ1-5; TRBD1 matches 10 bases. Germline CDR1 is SNHLY and CDR2 is FYNNEI. Trimming removed 6 bases from V and 7 bases from J; junction bases left unmatched: 9. This CDR3 has 15 residues. The CDR3, as DNA: TGTGCCAGCAGGCGCGACAGGGGGCGCGGACAGCCCCAGCATTTT. It yields the protein CASRRDRGRGQPQHF.

This clone has just one count. J is TRBJ2-5 and V is TRBV5-1; D ambiguous. This CDR3 comprises 14 residues. The germline CDR1 and CDR2 sequences are SGHRS and YFSETQ. Trimming removed 2 bases at V and 0 bases at J, with 8 bases between. CDR3 nucleotide sequence: TGCGCCAGCAGCTTTTCTGCGTACCAAGAGACCCAGTACTTC. This sequence encodes CASSFSAYQETQYF.

The rearrangement links TRBV4-1 to TRBJ2-3; 12 bases align to TRBD2. This CDR3 has 17 amino acids. Looked up from germline, CDR1 is MGHRA and CDR2 is YSYEKL. The ends lost 2 bases at V and 2 bases at J; junction bases unmatched: 5. CDR3 bases: TGCGCCAGCAGCCAATGGACTAGCGGGATGATCACAGATACGCAGTATTTT. This codes for CASSQWTSGMITDTQYF.

J is TRBJ2-2 and V is TRBV12-3 or TRBV12-4; D ambiguous. This CDR3 is built from 12 residues. V was pared by 7 bases and J by 5 bases, with 8 bases between. The CDR3 region has the DNA TGTGCCAGCACCACGAGTACCGGGGAGCTGTTTTTT. Translating it yields CASTTSTGELFF.

This rearrangement joins TRBV11-3 to TRBJ1-3; D call uncertain. The CDR3 runs 15 residues. The V gene lost 2 bases and the J gene lost 0 bases, with 8 bases spanning the gap. Germline assignment: CDR1 SGHNT and CDR2 YENEEA. The CDR3 DNA sequence: TGTGCCAGCAGCTTATTTGGCAGCTCTGGAAACACCATATATTTT. Its protein product is CASSLFGSSGNTIYF.

This chain joins TRBV6-6 and TRBJ2-3; 7 positions match TRBD2. Germline V gives CDR1 MNHNY, CDR2 SVGAGI (reference sequence). The V and J ends lost 5 bases and 0 bases, in that order; junction bases with no gene match: 11. The CDR3 spans 17 residues. The CDR3 DNA is TGTGCCAGCAGTCCTATCTTGGGGGGAGGGAGCACAGATACGCAGTATTTT. This codes for CASSPILGGGSTDTQYF.

The chain carries TRBV25-1 and TRBJ2-6; D gene uncertain. CDR1 and CDR2 (germline): MGHDK, SYGVNS. The CDR3 is made up of 13 amino acids. V lost 6 bases to trimming and J lost 2 bases, with 5 bases between them. The CDR3 protein is CASSVTGANVLTF. The CDR3 nucleotides read TGTGCCAGCAGCGTTACTGGGGCCAACGTCCTGACTTTC.